The 3 T cell receptor beta chains listed next were all sequenced from one sample in a study of blood T cell repertoires in COVID-19. Measured with immunoSEQ multiplex PCR; TCRdb has only the in-frame clones, and not every one. The sample lists about 270,000 clones, just under 90% occurring once. Material for sequencing was PBMCs or T cells enriched from blood (not recorded which). The receptors stem from a woman in her 30s with acute COVID-19.

This chain links TRBV4-1 with TRBJ1-1; TRBD1 matches at 8 bases. Germline CDR1 and CDR2: MGHRA and YSYEKL. The CDR3 runs 16 residues. J was trimmed by 3 bases and V by 4 bases; bases with no gene match: 10. The DNA for the CDR3 is TGCGCCAGCAGCCGATTAAAGTCGACAGGGGACACTGAAGCTTTCTTT. It codes for CASSRLKSTGDTEAFF.

This clone has only a few counts. V and J are TRBV7-2 and TRBJ2-7; TRBD1 matches at 9 bases. In germline, CDR1 is SGHTA, CDR2 FQGNSA. The CDR3 is made up of 15 amino acids. V was clipped by 5 bases and J by 2 bases; unmatched bases: 7. Here the CDR3 reads CASSDGQGLTYEQYF. The CDR3 DNA follows: TGTGCCAGCAGCGATGGACAGGGGTTAACCTACGAGCAGTACTTC.

The chain carries TRBV2 and TRBJ2-1; 12 nucleotides match TRBD2. The germline V gene has CDR1 SNHLY and CDR2 FYNNEI. There are 18 residues in the CDR3. Trimming took 4 bases from V and 8 from J; bases not matched to a gene: 15. For the CDR3, the DNA is TGTGCCAGCAGTGTAGGGACAGGGGCGGCTAGCGGGAGGGATGAGCAGTTCTTC. Its translation: CASSVGTGAASGRDEQFF.